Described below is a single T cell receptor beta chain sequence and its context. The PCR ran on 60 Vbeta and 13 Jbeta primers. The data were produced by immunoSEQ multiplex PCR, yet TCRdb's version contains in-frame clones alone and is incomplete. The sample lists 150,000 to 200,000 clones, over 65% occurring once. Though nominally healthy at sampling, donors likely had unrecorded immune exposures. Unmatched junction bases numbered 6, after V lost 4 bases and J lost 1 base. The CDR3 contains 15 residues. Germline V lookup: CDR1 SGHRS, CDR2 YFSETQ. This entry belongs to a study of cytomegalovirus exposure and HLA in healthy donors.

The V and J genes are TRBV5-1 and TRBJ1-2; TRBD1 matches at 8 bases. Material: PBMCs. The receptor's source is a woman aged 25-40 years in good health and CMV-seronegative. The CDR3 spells CASSPGGRGNYGYTF. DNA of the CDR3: TGCGCCAGCAGCCCAGGGGGCAGGGGTAACTATGGCTACACCTTC.